A selection of T cell receptor beta chains follows, all from one sample in a study of blood T cell repertoires in COVID-19. Produced via immunoSEQ multiplex PCR; TCRdb's table is partial and in-frame only. The sample shows about 240,000 clones, roughly nine tenths of them seen only once. Sequencing used peripheral blood. These receptors came from a man in his sixties who had recovered from COVID-19. The CDR3 runs from the conserved cysteine through the conserved F or W. A D gene is named only where the DNA matches it firmly. The listing skips clone size in some rows; elsewhere it reads once, few, many or a size class.

DNA: TGTGCCAGCAGTGACATTAATGAAAAACTGTTTTTT
CDR3: CASSDINEKLFF
V: TRBV2
D: .
J: TRBJ1-4
size: .

DNA: TGCGCCAGCAGGAGGGGGCCGGCCCCGGGCCAGTACTTC
CDR3: CASRRGPAPGQYF
V: TRBV5-1
D: TRBD1
J: TRBJ2-5
size: .

DNA: TGTGCCAGCAGCTTACCGCTCTCTGGGAGCGGGGGGGAATTAGATACGCAGTATTTT
CDR3: CASSLPLSGSGGELDTQYF
V: TRBV7-9
D: TRBD2
J: TRBJ2-3
size: .

DNA: TGTGCCAGCAAGCGCGGACAGGGAAGGTATGACGAGCAGTACTTC
CDR3: CASKRGQGRYDEQYF
V: TRBV5-6
D: TRBD1
J: TRBJ2-7
size: .

DNA: TGTGCCAGCAGCCAAGCACGGAAAGGGGGGGATGAGCAGTTCTTC
CDR3: CASSQARKGGDEQFF
V: TRBV7-9
D: .
J: TRBJ2-1
size: .

DNA: TGTGCCTGGAGTGTTTTGGGACAGGGGACTCCTGAAGCTTTCTTT
CDR3: CAWSVLGQGTPEAFF
V: TRBV30
D: TRBD1
J: TRBJ1-1
size: .

DNA: TGTGCCAGCAGCTTAGGGGACAATTTAAGAAACACCATATATTTT
CDR3: CASSLGDNLRNTIYF
V: TRBV13
D: .
J: TRBJ1-3
size: once

DNA: TGTGCCAGCAGTTCATCCCCGCGCCCAGAGACCCAGTACTTC
CDR3: CASSSSPRPETQYF
V: TRBV6-5
D: .
J: TRBJ2-5
size: .

DNA: TGTGCCAGTAGCCTCAGCGCCAGGGTGAATCAGCCCCAGCATTTT
CDR3: CASSLSARVNQPQHF
V: TRBV19
D: .
J: TRBJ1-5
size: .

DNA: TGTGCCAGCTCACCTTCACAGGGACGTGAAGCTTTCTTT
CDR3: CASSPSQGREAFF
V: TRBV18
D: .
J: TRBJ1-1
size: .

DNA: TGTGCCTGGTCTCCGGGACAGGAGATCCAAGAGACCCAGTACTTC
CDR3: CAWSPGQEIQETQYF
V: TRBV30
D: TRBD1
J: TRBJ2-5
size: .

DNA: TGTGCCAGCAGCCCCAAGGGGGGCACAGATACGCAGTATTTT
CDR3: CASSPKGGTDTQYF
V: TRBV14
D: .
J: TRBJ2-3
size: .

DNA: TGCGCCAGCAGTAGTCGCAGGATGCGCCCCACTGAAGCTTTCTTT
CDR3: CASSSRRMRPTEAFF
V: TRBV10-1
D: .
J: TRBJ1-1
size: .

DNA: TGTGCCAGCTCACCCCTAGGGGAAAAGTTTGGGATGAACACTGAAGCTTTCTTT
CDR3: CASSPLGEKFGMNTEAFF
V: TRBV18
D: .
J: TRBJ1-1
size: .

DNA: TGTGCCAGCAGTGAACGGACAGGGGAAGAGACCCAGTACTTC
CDR3: CASSERTGEETQYF
V: TRBV28
D: TRBD1
J: TRBJ2-5
size: .

DNA: TGTGCCAGCAGCTTAGGGGAGCCTGGGGCAGATACGCAGTATTTT
CDR3: CASSLGEPGADTQYF
V: TRBV11-3
D: .
J: TRBJ2-3
size: .

DNA: TGCGCCAACAAAAGGGACAGCTACACAGATACGCAGTATTTT
CDR3: CANKRDSYTDTQYF
V: TRBV5-1
D: TRBD1
J: TRBJ2-3
size: .

DNA: TGTGCCTGGAGTGCGCTCGGGGGGGGCAATCAGCCCCAGCATTTT
CDR3: CAWSALGGGNQPQHF
V: TRBV30
D: .
J: TRBJ1-5
size: .

DNA: TGTGCCACCCAAGAGGGGGCAAAGCCCCAGCATTTT
CDR3: CATQEGAKPQHF
V: TRBV24-1
D: TRBD1
J: TRBJ1-5
size: .

DNA: TGTGCCAGCAGTTACTCGGCCAGGGATCGCTATGGCTACACCTTC
CDR3: CASSYSARDRYGYTF
V: TRBV6-2/TRBV6-3
D: .
J: TRBJ1-2
size: .

DNA: TGTGCCTGGAGGACAGGGTACTATGGCTACACCTTC
CDR3: CAWRTGYYGYTF
V: TRBV30
D: TRBD1
J: TRBJ1-2
size: .

DNA: TGTGCCAGTAGAAATCGCAGGGTTAGTTCCTACAATGAGCAGTTCTTC
CDR3: CASRNRRVSSYNEQFF
V: TRBV19
D: .
J: TRBJ2-1
size: once